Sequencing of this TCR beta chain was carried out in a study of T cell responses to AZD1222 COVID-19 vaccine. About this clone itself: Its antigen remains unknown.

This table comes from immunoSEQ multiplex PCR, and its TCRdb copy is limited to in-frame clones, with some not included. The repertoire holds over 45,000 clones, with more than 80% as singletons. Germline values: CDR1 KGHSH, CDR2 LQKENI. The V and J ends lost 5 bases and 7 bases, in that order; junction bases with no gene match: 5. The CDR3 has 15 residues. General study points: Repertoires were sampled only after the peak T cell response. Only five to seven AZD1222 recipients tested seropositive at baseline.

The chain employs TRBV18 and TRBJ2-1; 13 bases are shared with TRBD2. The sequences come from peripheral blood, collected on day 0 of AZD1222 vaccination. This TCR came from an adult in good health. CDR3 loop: CASSKGLAGENEQFF. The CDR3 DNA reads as TGTGCCAGCTCAAAAGGACTAGCGGGAGAGAATGAGCAGTTCTTC.